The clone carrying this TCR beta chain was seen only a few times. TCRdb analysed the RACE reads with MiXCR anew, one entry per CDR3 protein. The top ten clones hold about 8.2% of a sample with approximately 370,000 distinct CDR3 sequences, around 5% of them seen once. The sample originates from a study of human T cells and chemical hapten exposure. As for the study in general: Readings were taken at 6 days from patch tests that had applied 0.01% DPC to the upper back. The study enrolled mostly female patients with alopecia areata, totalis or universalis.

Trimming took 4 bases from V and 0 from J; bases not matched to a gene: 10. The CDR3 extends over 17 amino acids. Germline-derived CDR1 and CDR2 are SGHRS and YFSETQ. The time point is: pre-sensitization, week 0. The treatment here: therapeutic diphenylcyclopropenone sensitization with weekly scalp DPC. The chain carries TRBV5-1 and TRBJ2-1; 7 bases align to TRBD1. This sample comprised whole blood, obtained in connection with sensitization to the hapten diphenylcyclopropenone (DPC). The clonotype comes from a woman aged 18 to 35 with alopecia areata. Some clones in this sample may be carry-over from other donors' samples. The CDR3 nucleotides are TGCGCCAGCAGCCGAAGTGGGACAGCAAGCTCCTACAATGAGCAGTTCTTC. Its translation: CASSRSGTASSYNEQFF.